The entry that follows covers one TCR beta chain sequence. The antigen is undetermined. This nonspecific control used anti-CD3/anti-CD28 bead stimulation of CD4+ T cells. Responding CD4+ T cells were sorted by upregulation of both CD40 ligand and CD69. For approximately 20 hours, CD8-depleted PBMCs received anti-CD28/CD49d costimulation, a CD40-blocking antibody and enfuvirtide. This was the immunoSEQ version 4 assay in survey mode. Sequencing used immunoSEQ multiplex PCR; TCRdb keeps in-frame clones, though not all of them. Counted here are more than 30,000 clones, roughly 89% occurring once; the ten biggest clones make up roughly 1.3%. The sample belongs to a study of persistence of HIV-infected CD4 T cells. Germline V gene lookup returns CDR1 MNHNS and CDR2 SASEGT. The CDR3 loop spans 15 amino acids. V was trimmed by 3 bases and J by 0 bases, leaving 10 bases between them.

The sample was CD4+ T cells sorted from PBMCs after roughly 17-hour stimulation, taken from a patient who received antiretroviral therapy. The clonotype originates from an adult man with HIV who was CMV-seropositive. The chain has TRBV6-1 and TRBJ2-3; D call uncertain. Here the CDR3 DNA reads TGTGCCAGCAGTGACGACTTCCGTAGCACAGATACGCAGTATTTT. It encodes CASSDDFRSTDTQYF.